Listed below are T cell receptor beta chains from one sample, sequenced in a study of early T cells in non-severe SARS-CoV-2 infection. Via MiXCR, TCRdb re-called the 5' RACE reads, giving one row per CDR3 protein. The sample yields some 54,000 distinct CDR3 sequences, roughly a tenth seen once. Source material: whole blood. The receptors stem from an adult who was a healthcare worker with PCR-confirmed SARS-CoV-2 infection or an uninfected control (not recorded which). CDR3s include the opening cysteine and the closing phenylalanine or tryptophan. A D gene is named only where the DNA matches it firmly. Some rows mark clone size as missing; the rest say once, few, many or name a class of expanded clone.

CDR3aa	CDR3nt	abundance	d_gene	len	v_gene	j_gene
CASSVHFNTTGVRETQYF	TGTGCCAGCAGCGTACACTTTAATACCACAGGGGTAAGAGAGACCCAGTACTTC	many	TRBD1	18	TRBV12-3/TRBV12-4	TRBJ2-5
CSARATIGYNEQFF	TGCAGTGCTAGAGCAACTATCGGGTACAATGAGCAGTTCTTC	-	-	14	TRBV20-1	TRBJ2-1
CASSMDRGSYNEQFF	TGTGCCAGCAGTATGGACAGGGGGTCCTACAATGAGCAGTTCTTC	few	TRBD1	15	TRBV5-4	TRBJ2-1
CSASDRGRVEKLFF	TGCAGTGCTAGTGACAGGGGGCGAGTTGAAAAACTGTTTTTT	many	TRBD1	14	TRBV20-1	TRBJ1-4
CSVGQGALNTEAFF	TGCAGCGTCGGACAGGGGGCATTGAACACTGAAGCTTTCTTT	many	TRBD1	14	TRBV29-1	TRBJ1-1
CASSDPGRETQYF	TGTGCCAGCAGTGATCCGGGTCGGGAGACCCAGTACTTC	few	-	13	TRBV25-1	TRBJ2-5
CASSLAKLAGGYNEQFF	TGTGCCAGCAGCTTAGCCAAACTAGCGGGAGGCTACAATGAGCAGTTCTTC	many	TRBD2	17	TRBV11-2	TRBJ2-1
CASSYNRETEAFF	TGTGCCAGCAGTTACAACAGGGAGACTGAAGCTTTCTTT	-	-	13	TRBV6-5	TRBJ1-1
CASSRDGYEQYF	TGTGCCAGCAGCCGGGACGGCTACGAGCAGTACTTC	-	-	12	TRBV7-9	TRBJ2-7
CASSVAGVFLETQYF	TGTGCCAGCAGTGTTGCGGGAGTTTTCCTAGAGACCCAGTACTTC	many	TRBD2	15	TRBV28	TRBJ2-5
CASPGGMNAFF	TGTGCCAGCCCTGGGGGGATGAACGCTTTCTTT	many	-	11	TRBV6-6	TRBJ1-1
CASSLGLAGGREQYF	TGTGCCAGCAGCTTAGGTCTAGCGGGAGGAAGGGAGCAGTACTTC	few	TRBD2	15	TRBV7-2	TRBJ2-7
CSARIHHLTAGPYGYTF	TGCAGTGCTAGGATACATCACTTGACGGCAGGGCCCTATGGCTACACCTTC	few	-	17	TRBV20-1	TRBJ1-2
CASSAEGYEQYF	TGTGCCAGCAGTGCTGAGGGTTACGAGCAGTACTTC	many	-	12	TRBV2	TRBJ2-7
CAISAGLATGELFF	TGTGCCATCAGTGCGGGACTAGCAACCGGGGAGCTGTTTTTT	few	TRBD2	14	TRBV10-3	TRBJ2-2
CASSFFRDTDTQYF	TGTGCCAGCAGCTTTTTCCGGGACACAGATACGCAGTATTTT	few	-	14	TRBV7-2	TRBJ2-3
CASSLLADSSYNEQFF	TGTGCCAGCTCATTACTAGCTGACAGCTCCTACAATGAGCAGTTCTTC	many	-	16	TRBV18	TRBJ2-1
CASSPSSGLSYEQYF	TGTGCCAGCAGCCCCTCTAGCGGTCTCTCCTACGAGCAGTACTTC	many	TRBD2	15	TRBV2	TRBJ2-7
CASSLDRTNTGELFF	TGTGCCAGCAGTCTCGACAGGACGAACACCGGGGAGCTGTTTTTT	-	-	15	TRBV6-2/TRBV6-3	TRBJ2-2
CASSLGRYVTGELFF	TGTGCCAGCAGCTTGGGCAGATATGTCACCGGGGAGCTGTTTTTT	many	-	15	TRBV5-5	TRBJ2-2
CASSYPTDGAPLHF	TGTGCCAGCAGTTACCCTACCGACGGAGCGCCCCTCCACTTT	few	-	14	TRBV6-6	TRBJ1-6
CASSLLSGANTGELFF	TGTGCCAGCAGCCTATTAAGCGGGGCGAACACCGGGGAGCTGTTTTTT	many	TRBD2	16	TRBV9	TRBJ2-2
CASSSVAGGPYNEQFF	TGTGCCAGCAGTTCCGTAGCGGGAGGGCCCTACAATGAGCAGTTCTTC	-	TRBD2	16	TRBV6-5	TRBJ2-1
CSARNVAGEVETQYF	TGCAGTGCTAGAAACGTTGCGGGAGAGGTGGAGACCCAGTACTTC	-	TRBD2	15	TRBV20-1	TRBJ2-5
CASSEARTGKGYTF	TGTGCCAGCAGTGAAGCGCGAACAGGGAAGGGCTACACCTTC	-	-	14	TRBV2	TRBJ1-2
CASSSYIGPYNEQFF	TGCGCCAGCAGCTCGTATATCGGGCCCTACAATGAGCAGTTCTTC	many	-	15	TRBV5-1	TRBJ2-1
CASRLRTSGATGAETQYF	TGTGCCAGTAGACTCCGGACAAGCGGAGCTACCGGGGCAGAGACCCAGTACTTC	few	-	18	TRBV19	TRBJ2-5
CASSYGPGGREQYF	TGTGCCAGCAGTTACGGACCAGGAGGGCGCGAGCAGTACTTC	-	-	14	TRBV6-5	TRBJ2-7